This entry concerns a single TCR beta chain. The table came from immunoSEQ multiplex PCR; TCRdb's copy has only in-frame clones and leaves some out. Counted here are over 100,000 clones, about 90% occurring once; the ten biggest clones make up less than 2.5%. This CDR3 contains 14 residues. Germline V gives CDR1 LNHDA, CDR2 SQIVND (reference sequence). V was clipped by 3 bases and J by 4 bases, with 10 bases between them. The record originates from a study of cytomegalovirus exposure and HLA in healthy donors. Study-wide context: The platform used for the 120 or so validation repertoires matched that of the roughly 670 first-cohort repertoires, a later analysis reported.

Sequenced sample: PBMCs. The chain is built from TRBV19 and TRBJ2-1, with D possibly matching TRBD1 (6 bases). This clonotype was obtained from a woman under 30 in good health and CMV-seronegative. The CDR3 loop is CASSIRGLYNEQFF. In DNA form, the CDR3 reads TGTGCCAGTAGTATCAGGGGTCTGTACAATGAGCAGTTCTTC.